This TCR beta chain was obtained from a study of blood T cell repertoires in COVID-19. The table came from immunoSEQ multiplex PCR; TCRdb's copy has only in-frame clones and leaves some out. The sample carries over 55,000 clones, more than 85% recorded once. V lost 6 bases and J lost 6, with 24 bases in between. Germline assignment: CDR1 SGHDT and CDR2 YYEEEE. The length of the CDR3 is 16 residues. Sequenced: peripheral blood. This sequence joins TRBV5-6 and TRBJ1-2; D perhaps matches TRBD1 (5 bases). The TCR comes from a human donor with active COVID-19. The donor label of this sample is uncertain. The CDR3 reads CASIPTRGWQGDGYTF. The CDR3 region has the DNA TGTGCCAGCATCCCAACCCGCGGCTGGCAGGGCGATGGCTACACCTTC.